This TCR beta chain was sequenced during a study of identical twins. A single record per CDR3 protein comes from TCRdb applying MiXCR to the 5' RACE reads. The repertoire holds 500,000 to 550,000 distinct CDR3 sequences, with around 22% as singletons. This clonotype came up a few times. Germline V lookup: CDR1 KGHDR, CDR2 SFDVKD. The CDR3 spans 13 residues. V was pared by 1 base and J by 2 bases, with 5 bases between. These records were also assigned to another study, of yellow fever vaccine responses in identical twins.

J is TRBJ2-7 and V is TRBV24-1; unclear D gene. This clonotype was sampled from a woman between 18 and 29 years old in good health. Sequencing was done on a sample of CD4+ T cells sorted from blood. CDR3 nucleotide sequence: TGTGCCACCAGTGATTTCCCCCCCTACGAGCAGTACTTC. It yields the protein CATSDFPPYEQYF.